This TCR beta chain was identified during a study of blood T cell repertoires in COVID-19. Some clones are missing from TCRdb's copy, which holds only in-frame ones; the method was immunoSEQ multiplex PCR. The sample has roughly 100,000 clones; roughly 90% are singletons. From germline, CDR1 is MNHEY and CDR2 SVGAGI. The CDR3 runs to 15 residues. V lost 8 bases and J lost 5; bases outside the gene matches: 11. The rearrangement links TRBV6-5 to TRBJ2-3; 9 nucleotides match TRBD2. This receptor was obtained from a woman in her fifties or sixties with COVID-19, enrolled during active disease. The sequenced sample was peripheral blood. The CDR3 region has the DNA TGTGCCAGCCGACCTCGGCGGGGGGGAAAAGATACGCAGTATTTT. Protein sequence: CASRPRRGGKDTQYF.